This T cell receptor (beta chain) comes out of a study of blood T cell repertoires in COVID-19. CDR1 is GTSNPN and CDR2 is SVGIG in the germline V gene (reference sequence). This CDR3 is built from 12 residues. The V and J ends lost 8 bases and 8 bases respectively, with 18 bases between them. Sequencing was performed with immunoSEQ multiplex PCR; in TCRdb, only in-frame clones are kept and a portion is missing. The sample has some 390,000 clones, nearly 90% seen once. Enrolled through a virtual design, the participants were between roughly 18 and 100 years of age and came from approximately 25 US areas.

This clonotype was sampled from a young woman who had recovered from COVID-19. The rearrangement joins TRBV30 to TRBJ1-2; the D gene is possibly TRBD1 (5 bases). Sequencing was done on a sample of PBMCs or T cells enriched from blood (not recorded which). The CDR3 sequence: CARESQEGGYTF. As DNA, the CDR3 is TGTGCCAGGGAGTCCCAGGAGGGGGGCTACACCTTC.